The subject of this entry is one TCR beta chain. Antigen: not known. These data come from a study of cytomegalovirus exposure and HLA in healthy donors. For the study at large: A prior study identified approximately 120 million unique TCR beta sequences from 190 million or so T cells.

Broader study findings: Prior analysis indicated that the majority of TCR beta V segments exhibited productivity approximately 87% or approximately 30% of the time.

Amplification used 60 Vbeta primers and 13 Jbeta primers. Using immunoSEQ multiplex PCR, the repertoire was profiled, and TCRdb retains in-frame clones only, with some absent. Of over 120,000 clones listed, 74% are singletons. Donors consisted of healthy bone marrow donors. This TCR came from a man younger than 30 in good health and CMV-seropositive. Sequences were obtained from PBMCs.

CDR3: CASSPGQGGNTIYF. In nucleotides, the CDR3 is TGTGCCAGCAGCCCGGGACAGGGGGGAAACACCATATATTTT. The rearrangement links TRBV7-9 to TRBJ1-3; 10 nucleotides agree with TRBD1. CDR1 SEHNR and CDR2 FQNEAQ come from the germline V gene (reference sequence). This CDR3 region has 14 residues. The V and J ends lost 5 bases and 4 bases, in that order; junction bases with no gene match: 2.